This TCR beta chain comes out of a study of shared clonotypes between healthy human individuals. Study-wide results and caveats: Shared clonotypes across all four donors exceeded non-shared ones in generation probability.

Some clones are missing from TCRdb's copy, which holds only in-frame ones; the method was immunoSEQ multiplex PCR. Among 2 million to 2.5 million clones listed, approximately 94% were seen once. About this clone: No antigen is known for it.

Germline V gene lookup returns CDR1 SGHVS and CDR2 FNYEAQ. Deletions cut 1 base from V and 2 bases from J, with 1 base between. The CDR3 has 12 residues. The clonotype comes from a man aged 18 to 29 in good health. The sample was naive CD4+ T cells sorted from blood. Subset defined: CD45RA+ positively selected. This chain uses TRBV7-6 with TRBJ2-3; D call uncertain. CDR3 region: CASSLDTDTQYF. DNA for the CDR3: TGTGCCAGCAGCTTAGACACAGATACGCAGTATTTT.